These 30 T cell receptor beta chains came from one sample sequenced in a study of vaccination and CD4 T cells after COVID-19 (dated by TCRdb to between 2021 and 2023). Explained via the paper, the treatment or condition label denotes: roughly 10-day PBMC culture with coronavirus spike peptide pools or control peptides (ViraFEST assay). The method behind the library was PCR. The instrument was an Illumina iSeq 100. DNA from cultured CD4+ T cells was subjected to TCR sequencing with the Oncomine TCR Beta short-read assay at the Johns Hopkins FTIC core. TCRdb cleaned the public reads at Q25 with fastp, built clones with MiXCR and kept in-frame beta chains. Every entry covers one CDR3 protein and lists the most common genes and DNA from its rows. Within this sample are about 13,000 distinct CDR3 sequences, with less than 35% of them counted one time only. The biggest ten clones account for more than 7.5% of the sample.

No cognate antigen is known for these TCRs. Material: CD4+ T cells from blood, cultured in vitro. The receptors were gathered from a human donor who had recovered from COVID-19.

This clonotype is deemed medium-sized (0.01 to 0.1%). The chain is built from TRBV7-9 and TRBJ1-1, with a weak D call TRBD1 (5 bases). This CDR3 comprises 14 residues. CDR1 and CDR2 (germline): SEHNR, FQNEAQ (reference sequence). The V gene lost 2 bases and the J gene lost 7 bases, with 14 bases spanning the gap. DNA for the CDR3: TGTGCCAGCAGCTTAAGGGAAACGGGACTTGAAGCTTTCTTT. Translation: CASSLRETGLEAFF. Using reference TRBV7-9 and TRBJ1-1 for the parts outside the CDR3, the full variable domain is DTGVSQNPRHKITKRGQNVTFRCDPISEHNRLYWYRQTLGQGPEFLTYFQNEAQLEKSRLLSDRFSAERPKGSFSTLEIQRTEQGDSAMYLCASSLRETGLEAFFGQGTRLTVV.

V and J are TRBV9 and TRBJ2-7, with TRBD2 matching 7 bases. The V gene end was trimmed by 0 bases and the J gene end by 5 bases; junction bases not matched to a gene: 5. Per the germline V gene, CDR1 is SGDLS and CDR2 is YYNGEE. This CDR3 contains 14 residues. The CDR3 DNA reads TGTGCCAGCAGCGTAGGGGGACTATCTCACGAGCAGTACTTC. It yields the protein CASSVGGLSHEQYF.

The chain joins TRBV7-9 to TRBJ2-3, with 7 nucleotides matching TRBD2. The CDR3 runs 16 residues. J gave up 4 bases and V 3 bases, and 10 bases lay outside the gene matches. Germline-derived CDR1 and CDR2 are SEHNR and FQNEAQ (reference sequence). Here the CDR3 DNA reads TGTGCCAGCAGCTTGGATCTGGGAGCGGGGCCAGATACGCAGTATTTT. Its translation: CASSLDLGAGPDTQYF.

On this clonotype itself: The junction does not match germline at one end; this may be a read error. CDR3: CARGSPRGGTDTQYF. Written as DNA, the CDR3 is TGTGCTAGAGGTTCACCCCGGGGGGGCACAGATACGCAGTATTTT. The chain links TRBV12-5 to TRBJ2-3; 7 bases line up with TRBD2. Germline V CDR1 and CDR2: LGHNT, FRNRAP. The CDR3 totals 15 residues.

The DNA of the CDR3 is TGTGCCTGGAGTGCGGGTCGGCGACAGGAGACCCAGTACTTC. It encodes CAWSAGRRQETQYF. The genes are TRBV30 and TRBJ2-5; D possibly corresponds to TRBD1 (5 bases). The V gene lost 1 base and the J gene lost 5 bases, with 14 bases spanning the gap. Germline CDR1 GTSNPN, CDR2 SVGIG (reference sequence). The CDR3 runs to 14 residues.

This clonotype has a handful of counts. The CDR3 bases are TGTGCCAGCAGTGGGGGCAGGGGAAACTATGGCTACACCTTC. The encoded protein is CASSGGRGNYGYTF. V is TRBV12-3 or TRBV12-4 and J is TRBJ1-2; D is possibly TRBD1 (6 bases). The CDR3 runs 14 residues. The germline V and J ends were trimmed by 5 bases and 2 bases, with 12 bases remaining between them.

In DNA form, the CDR3 reads TGTGCCAGTAGTCCATGGGACAGGGGGAGTACAGATACGCAGTATTTT. It specifies CASSPWDRGSTDTQYF. This chain joins TRBV19 and TRBJ2-3; 11 bases fit TRBD1. The ends lost 5 bases at V and 3 bases at J; junction bases unmatched: 7. Germline CDR1 and CDR2: LNHDA and SQIVND (reference sequence). The CDR3 is 16 amino acids.

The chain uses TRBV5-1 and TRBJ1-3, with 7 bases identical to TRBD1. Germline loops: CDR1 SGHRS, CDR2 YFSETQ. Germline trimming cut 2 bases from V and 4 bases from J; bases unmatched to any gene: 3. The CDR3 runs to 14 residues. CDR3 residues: CASSLGQAGNTIYF. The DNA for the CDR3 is TGCGCCAGCAGCTTAGGACAGGCAGGAAACACCATATATTTT.

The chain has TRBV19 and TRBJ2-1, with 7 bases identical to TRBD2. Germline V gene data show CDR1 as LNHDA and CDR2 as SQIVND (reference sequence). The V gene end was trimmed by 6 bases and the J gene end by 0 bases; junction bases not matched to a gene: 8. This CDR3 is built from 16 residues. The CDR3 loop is CASRPQGRGSYNEQFF. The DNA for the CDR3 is TGTGCCAGTAGGCCCCAAGGGAGGGGCTCCTACAATGAGCAGTTCTTC.

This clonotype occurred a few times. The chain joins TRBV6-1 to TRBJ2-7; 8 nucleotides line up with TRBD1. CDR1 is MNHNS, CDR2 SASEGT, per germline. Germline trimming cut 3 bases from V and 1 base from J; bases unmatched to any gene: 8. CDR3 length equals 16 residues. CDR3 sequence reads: CASSDSRGLPSYEQYF. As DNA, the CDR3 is TGTGCCAGCAGTGACTCCAGGGGGCTCCCTTCCTACGAGCAGTACTTC.

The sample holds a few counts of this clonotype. The CDR3 DNA reads as TGTGCCAGCTCACGGGCGGCCGGGGAGCTGTTTTTT. Its translation: CASSRAAGELFF. The V call is TRBV18, the J call TRBJ2-2; D remains ambiguous. The V and J ends lost 4 bases and 6 bases respectively, with 6 bases between them. The CDR3 has 12 residues. Germline loops: CDR1 KGHSH, CDR2 LQKENI. The whole variable domain, filled in from reference TRBV18 and TRBJ2-2, reads NAGVMQNPRHLVRRRGQEARLRCSPMKGHSHVYWYRQLPEEGLKFMVYLQKENIIDESGMPKERFSAEFPKEGPSILRIQQVVRGDSAAYFCASSRAAGELFFGEGSRLTVL.

The CDR3: CASSYLEFTEAFF. For the CDR3, the DNA is TGTGCCAGCAGTTACCTCGAATTCACTGAAGCTTTCTTT. This sequence joins TRBV6-5 and TRBJ1-1; D remains ambiguous. The CDR3 length is 13 residues. Germline V gives CDR1 MNHEY, CDR2 SVGAGI. Trimming cost V 2 bases and J 4 bases, with 8 bases left between them.

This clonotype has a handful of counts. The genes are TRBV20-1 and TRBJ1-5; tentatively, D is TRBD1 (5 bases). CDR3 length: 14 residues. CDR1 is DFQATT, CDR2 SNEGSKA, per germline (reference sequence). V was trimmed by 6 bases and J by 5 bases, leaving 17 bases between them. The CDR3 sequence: CSARQYKRDQPQHF. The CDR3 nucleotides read TGCAGTGCACGACAGTATAAGAGGGATCAGCCCCAGCATTTT.

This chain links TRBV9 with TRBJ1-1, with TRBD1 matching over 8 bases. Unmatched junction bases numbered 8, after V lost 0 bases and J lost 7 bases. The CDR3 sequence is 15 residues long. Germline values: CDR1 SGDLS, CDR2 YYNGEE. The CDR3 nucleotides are TGTGCCAGCAGCGTAGGGCAGGGGGCGATGGGTGAAGCTTTCTTT. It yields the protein CASSVGQGAMGEAFF.

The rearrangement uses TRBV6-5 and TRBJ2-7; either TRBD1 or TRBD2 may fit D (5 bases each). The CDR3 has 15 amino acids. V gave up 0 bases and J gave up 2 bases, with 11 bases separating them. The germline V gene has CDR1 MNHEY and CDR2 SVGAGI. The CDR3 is CASSYSSWDPYEQYF. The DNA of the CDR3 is TGTGCCAGCAGTTACTCCAGTTGGGACCCCTACGAGCAGTACTTC.

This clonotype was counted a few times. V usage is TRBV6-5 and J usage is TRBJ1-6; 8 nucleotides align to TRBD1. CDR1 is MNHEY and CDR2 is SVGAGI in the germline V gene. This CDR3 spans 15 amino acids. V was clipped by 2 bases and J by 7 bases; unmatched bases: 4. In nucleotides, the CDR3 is TGTGCCAGCAGTTACCAGGGGGCAGGAAATTCACCCCTCCACTTT. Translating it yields CASSYQGAGNSPLHF.

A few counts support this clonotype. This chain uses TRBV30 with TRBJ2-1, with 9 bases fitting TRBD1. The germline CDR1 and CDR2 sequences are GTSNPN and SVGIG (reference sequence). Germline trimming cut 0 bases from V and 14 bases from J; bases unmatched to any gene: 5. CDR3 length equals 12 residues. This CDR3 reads CAWSVRTGAKFF. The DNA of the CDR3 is TGTGCCTGGAGTGTGAGGACAGGGGCGAAGTTCTTC. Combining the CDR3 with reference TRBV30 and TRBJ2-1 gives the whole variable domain SQTIHQWPATLVQPVGSPLSLECTVEGTSNPNLYWYRQAAGRGLQLLFYSVGIGQISSEVPQNLSASRPQDRQFILSSKKLLLSDSGFYLCAWSVRTGAKFFGPGTRLTVL.

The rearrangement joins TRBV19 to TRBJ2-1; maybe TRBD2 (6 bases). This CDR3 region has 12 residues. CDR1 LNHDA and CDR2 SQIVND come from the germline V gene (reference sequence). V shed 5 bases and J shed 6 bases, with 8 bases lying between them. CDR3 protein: CASSGGTNEQFF. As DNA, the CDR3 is TGTGCCAGTAGTGGAGGGACCAATGAGCAGTTCTTC.

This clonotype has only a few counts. CDR3 sequence (DNA): TGTGCCAGCACCCCACTCTCTGGAAACACCATATATTTT. It encodes CASTPLSGNTIYF. The chain is built from TRBV7-9 and TRBJ1-3; D is unresolved. This CDR3 spans 13 amino acids. The germline V gene has CDR1 SEHNR and CDR2 FQNEAQ (reference sequence). Trimming took off 7 bases at V and 0 bases at J, with 7 bases between the two ends.

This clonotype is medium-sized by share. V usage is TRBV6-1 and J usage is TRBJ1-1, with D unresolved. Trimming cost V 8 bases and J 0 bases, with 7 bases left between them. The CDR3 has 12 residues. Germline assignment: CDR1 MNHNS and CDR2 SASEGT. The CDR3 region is CASGELNTEAFF. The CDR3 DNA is TGTGCCAGCGGAGAGTTGAACACTGAAGCTTTCTTT.

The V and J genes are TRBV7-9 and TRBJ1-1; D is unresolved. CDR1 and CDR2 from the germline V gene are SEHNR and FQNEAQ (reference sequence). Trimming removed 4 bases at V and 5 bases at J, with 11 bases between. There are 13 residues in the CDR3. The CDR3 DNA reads TGTGCCAGCAGCTCCACATGGGAGACTGAAGCTTTCTTT. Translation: CASSSTWETEAFF.

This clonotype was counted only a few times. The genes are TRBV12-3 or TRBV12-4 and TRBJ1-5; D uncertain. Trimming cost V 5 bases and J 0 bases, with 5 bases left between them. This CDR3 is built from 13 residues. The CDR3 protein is CASSDGSNQPQHF. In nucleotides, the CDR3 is TGTGCCAGCAGTGACGGTAGCAATCAGCCCCAGCATTTT.

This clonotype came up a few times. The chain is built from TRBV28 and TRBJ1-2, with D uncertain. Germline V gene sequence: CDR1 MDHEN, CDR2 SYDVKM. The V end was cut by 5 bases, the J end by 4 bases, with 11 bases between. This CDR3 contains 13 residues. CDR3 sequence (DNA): TGTGCCAGCAGTCCCCCAGGAGCCTATGGCTACACCTTC. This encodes CASSPPGAYGYTF.

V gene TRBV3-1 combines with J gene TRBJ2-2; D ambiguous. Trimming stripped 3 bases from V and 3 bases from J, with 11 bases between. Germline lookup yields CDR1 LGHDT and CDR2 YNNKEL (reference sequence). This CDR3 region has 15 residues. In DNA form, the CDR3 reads TGTGCCAGCAGCCAGGCCGACCGGTACACCGGGGAGCTGTTTTTT. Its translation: CASSQADRYTGELFF.

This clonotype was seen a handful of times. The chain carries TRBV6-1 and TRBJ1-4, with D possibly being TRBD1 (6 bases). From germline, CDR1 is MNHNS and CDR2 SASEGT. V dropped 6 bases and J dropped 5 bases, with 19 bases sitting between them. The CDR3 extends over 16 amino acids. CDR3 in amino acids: CASSRLGEGGNEKLFF. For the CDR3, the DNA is TGTGCCAGCAGCAGGCTGGGGGAGGGGGGAAATGAAAAACTGTTTTTT.

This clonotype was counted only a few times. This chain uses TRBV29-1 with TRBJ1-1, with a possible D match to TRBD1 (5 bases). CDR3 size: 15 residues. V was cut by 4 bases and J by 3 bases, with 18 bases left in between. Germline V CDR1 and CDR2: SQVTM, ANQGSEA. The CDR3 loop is CSVADSYLGDTEAFF. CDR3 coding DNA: TGCAGCGTTGCTGACAGCTACCTCGGTGACACTGAAGCTTTCTTT.

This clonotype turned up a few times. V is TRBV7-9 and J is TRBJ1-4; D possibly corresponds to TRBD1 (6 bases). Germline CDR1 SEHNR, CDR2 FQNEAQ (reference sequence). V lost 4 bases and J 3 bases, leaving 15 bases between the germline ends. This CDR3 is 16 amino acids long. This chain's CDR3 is CASSSFHRVANEKLFF. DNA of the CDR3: TGTGCCAGCAGCTCTTTCCACAGGGTTGCTAATGAAAAACTGTTTTTT.

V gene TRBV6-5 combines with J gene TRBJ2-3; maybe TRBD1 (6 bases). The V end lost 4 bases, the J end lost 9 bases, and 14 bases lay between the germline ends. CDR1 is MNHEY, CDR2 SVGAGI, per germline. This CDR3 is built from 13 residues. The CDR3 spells CASSSPARGTQYF. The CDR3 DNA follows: TGTGCCAGCAGTTCCCCCGCCAGGGGCACGCAGTATTTT.

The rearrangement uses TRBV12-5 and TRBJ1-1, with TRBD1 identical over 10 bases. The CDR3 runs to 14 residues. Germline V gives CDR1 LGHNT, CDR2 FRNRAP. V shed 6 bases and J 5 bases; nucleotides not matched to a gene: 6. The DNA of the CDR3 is TGTGCTAGTGGACACGGGACAGGGGTTACTGAAGCTTTCTTT. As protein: CASGHGTGVTEAFF. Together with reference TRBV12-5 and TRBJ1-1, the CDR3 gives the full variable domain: DARVTQTPRHKVTEMGQEVTMRCQPILGHNTVFWYRQTMMQGLELLAYFRNRAPLDDSGMPKDRFSAEMPDATLATLKIQPSEPRDSAVYFCASGHGTGVTEAFFGQGTRLTVV.

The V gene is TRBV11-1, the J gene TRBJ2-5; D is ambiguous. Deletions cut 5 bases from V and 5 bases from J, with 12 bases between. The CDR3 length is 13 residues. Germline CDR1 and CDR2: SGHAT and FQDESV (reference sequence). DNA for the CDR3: TGTGCCAGCAGCCCGGACCCGCAGGAGACCCAGTACTTC. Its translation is CASSPDPQETQYF.